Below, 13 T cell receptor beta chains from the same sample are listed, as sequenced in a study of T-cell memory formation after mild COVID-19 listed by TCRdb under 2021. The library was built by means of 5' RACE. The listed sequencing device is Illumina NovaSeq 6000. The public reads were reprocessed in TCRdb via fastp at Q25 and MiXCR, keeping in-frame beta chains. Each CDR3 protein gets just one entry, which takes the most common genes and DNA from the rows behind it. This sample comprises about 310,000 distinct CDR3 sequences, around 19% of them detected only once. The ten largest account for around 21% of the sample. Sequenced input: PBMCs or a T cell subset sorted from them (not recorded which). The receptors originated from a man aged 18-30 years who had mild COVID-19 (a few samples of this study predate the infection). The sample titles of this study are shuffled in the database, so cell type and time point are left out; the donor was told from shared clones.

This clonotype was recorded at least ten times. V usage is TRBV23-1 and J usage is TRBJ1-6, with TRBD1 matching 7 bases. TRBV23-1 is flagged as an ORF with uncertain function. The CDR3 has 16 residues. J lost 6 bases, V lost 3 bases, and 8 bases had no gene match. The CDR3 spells CASSQAGQQVNSPLHF. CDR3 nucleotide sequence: TGCGCCAGCAGTCAGGCGGGACAGCAGGTTAATTCACCCCTCCACTTT.

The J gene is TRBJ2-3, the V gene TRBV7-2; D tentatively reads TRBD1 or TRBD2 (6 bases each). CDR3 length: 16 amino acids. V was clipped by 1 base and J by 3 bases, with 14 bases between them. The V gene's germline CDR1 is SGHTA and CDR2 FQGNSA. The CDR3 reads CASSLGGARGTDTQYF. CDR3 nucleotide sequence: TGTGCCAGCAGCTTAGGGGGGGCGAGGGGAACAGATACGCAGTATTTT.

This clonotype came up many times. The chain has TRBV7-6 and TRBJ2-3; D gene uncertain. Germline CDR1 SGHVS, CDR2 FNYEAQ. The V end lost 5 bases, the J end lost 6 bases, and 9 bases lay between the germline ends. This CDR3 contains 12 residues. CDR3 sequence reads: CASSAYLDTQYF. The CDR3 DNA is TGTGCCAGCAGCGCCTACTTGGATACGCAGTATTTT.

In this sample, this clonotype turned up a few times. This chain's CDR3 is CATSDSQGANYGYTF. Here the CDR3 DNA reads TGTGCCACCAGTGATAGCCAGGGGGCGAACTATGGCTACACCTTC. The chain couples TRBV24-1 to TRBJ1-2; 8 nucleotides match TRBD1. The CDR3 runs 15 residues. V trimming: 3 bases; J trimming: 2 bases; junction bases outside the gene matches: 4. Germline V gene lookup returns CDR1 KGHDR and CDR2 SFDVKD.

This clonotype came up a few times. The CDR3 sequence: CASSGSRGGTNEKLFF. CDR3 nucleotides: TGCGCCAGCAGCGGGTCCAGGGGCGGAACTAATGAAAAACTGTTTTTT. The chain couples TRBV5-1 to TRBJ1-4; D is possibly TRBD1 (6 bases). V was cut by 4 bases and J by 1 base, with 14 bases left in between. Germline CDR1 SGHRS, CDR2 YFSETQ. The CDR3 is made up of 16 amino acids. The whole variable domain, remainder taken from reference TRBV5-1 and TRBJ1-4, is KAGVTQTPRYLIKTRGQQVTLSCSPISGHRSVSWYQQTPGQGLQFLFEYFSETQRNKGNFPGRFSGRQFSNSRSEMNVSTLELGDSALYLCASSGSRGGTNEKLFFGSGTQLSVL.

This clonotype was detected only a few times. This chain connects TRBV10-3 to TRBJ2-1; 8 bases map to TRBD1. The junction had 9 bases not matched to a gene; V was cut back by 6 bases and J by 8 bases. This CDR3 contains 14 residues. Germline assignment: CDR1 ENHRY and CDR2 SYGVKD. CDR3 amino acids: CAISTGTGGDEQFF. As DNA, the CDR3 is TGTGCCATCAGCACCGGGACAGGCGGCGATGAGCAGTTCTTC.

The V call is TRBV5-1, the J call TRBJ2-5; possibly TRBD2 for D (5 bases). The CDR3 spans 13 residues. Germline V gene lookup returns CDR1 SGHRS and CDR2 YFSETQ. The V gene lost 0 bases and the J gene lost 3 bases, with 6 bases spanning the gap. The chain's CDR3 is CASSLAGKETQYF. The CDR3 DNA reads TGCGCCAGCAGCTTGGCCGGGAAAGAGACCCAGTACTTC.

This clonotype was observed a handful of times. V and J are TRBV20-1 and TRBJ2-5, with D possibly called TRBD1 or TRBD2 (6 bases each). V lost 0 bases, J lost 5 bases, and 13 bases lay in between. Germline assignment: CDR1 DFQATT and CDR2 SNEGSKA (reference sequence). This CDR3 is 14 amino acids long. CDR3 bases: TGCAGTGCTAGAGATAGTCGGGGGCGCGAGACCCAGTACTTC. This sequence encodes CSARDSRGRETQYF.

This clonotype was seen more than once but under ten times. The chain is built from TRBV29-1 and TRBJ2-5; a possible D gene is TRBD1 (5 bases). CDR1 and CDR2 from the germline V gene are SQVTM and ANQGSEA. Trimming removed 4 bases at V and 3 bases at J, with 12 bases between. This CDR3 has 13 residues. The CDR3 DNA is TGCAGCGTTGTTGGGGCCGGAAAAGAGACCCAGTACTTC. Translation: CSVVGAGKETQYF.

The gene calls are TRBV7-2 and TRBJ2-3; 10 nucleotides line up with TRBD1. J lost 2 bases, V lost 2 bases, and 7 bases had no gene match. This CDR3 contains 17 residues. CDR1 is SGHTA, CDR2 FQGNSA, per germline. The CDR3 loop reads CASSLRGQGIPTDTQYF. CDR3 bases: TGTGCCAGCAGCTTAAGGGGACAGGGGATTCCCACAGATACGCAGTATTTT. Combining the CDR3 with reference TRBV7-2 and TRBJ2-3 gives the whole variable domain GAGVSQSPSNKVTEKGKDVELRCDPISGHTALYWYRQSLGQGLEFLIYFQGNSAPDKSGLPSDRFSAERTGGSVSTLTIQRTQQEDSAVYLCASSLRGQGIPTDTQYFGPGTRLTVL.

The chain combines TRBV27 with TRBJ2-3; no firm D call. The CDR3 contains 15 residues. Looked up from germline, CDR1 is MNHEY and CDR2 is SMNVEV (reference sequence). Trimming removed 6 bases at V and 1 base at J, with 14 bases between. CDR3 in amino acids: CASSLRPGGTDTQYF. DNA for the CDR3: TGTGCCAGCAGCCTTAGACCAGGTGGCACAGATACGCAGTATTTT.

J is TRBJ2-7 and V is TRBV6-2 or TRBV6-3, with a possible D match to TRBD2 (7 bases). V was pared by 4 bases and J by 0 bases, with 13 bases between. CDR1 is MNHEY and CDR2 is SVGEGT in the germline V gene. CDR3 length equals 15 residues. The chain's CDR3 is CASSWGGQASYEQYV. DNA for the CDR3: TGTGCCAGCAGTTGGGGGGGCCAAGCCTCCTACGAGCAGTACGTC.

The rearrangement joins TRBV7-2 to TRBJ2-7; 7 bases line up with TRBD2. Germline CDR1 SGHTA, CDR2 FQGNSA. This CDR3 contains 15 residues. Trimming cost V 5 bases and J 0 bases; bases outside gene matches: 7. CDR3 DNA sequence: TGTGCCAGCAGCCCACCGGGGGGAATCTCCTACGAGCAGTACTTC. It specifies CASSPPGGISYEQYF.